This TCR beta chain was recorded in a study of blood T cell repertoires in COVID-19. Study information: The samples span acute and convalescent COVID-19 from the United States, Italy and Spain. Sources were T cells, B-cell-depleted T cells, or PBMCs; the material itself was cDNA or gDNA.

Germline V gene data show CDR1 as SGHNT and CDR2 as YENEEA. CDR3 length equals 13 residues. With V trimmed by 5 bases and J by 2 bases, 2 bases remained unmatched. Original processing methods: It was from reference gene primer amplification that nucleated cell counts were estimated. Sequencing used immunoSEQ multiplex PCR; TCRdb keeps in-frame clones, though not all of them. V and J calls and clone size come straight from that table; D and trimming were deduced from the DNA. The repertoire holds approximately 180,000 clones, with approximately 86% as singletons. Material: peripheral blood. The sequence was collected from a woman older than 75 with acute or convalescent COVID-19. The chain couples TRBV11-3 to TRBJ2-5, with TRBD1 matching over 7 bases. The CDR3 region has the DNA TGTGCCAGCAGCCACAGGGGACAAGAGACCCAGTACTTC. Amino acids: CASSHRGQETQYF.